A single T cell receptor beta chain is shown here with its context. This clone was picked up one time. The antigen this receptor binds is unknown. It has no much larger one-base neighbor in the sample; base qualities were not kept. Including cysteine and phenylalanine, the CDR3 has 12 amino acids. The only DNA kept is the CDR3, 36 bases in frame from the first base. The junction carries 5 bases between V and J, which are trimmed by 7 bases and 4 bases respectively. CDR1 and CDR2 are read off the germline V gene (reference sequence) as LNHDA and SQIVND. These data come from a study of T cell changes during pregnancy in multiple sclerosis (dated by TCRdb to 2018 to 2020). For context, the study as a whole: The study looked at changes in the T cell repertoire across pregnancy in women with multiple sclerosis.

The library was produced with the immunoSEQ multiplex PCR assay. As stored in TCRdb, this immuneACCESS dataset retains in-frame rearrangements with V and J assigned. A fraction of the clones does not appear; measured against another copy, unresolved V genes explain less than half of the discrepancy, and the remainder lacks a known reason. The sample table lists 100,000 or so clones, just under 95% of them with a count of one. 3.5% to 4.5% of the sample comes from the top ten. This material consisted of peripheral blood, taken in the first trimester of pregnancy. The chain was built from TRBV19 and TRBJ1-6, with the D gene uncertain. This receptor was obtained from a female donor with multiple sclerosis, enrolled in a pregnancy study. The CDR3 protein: CASNQYNSPLHF. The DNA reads TGTGCCAGTAATCAGTATAATTCACCCCTCCACTTT.